This T cell receptor (beta chain) stems from a study of glioma-infiltrating T cells. The study's findings and limits: Very few CDR3 sequences were shared between tissue and blood. Above-expected tissue-blood divergence occurred in all gliomas, most in low-grade ones.

This clonotype was observed once. Antigen specificity is unknown. Using RNA template, CDR3s of TCR alpha and beta were amplified with iRepertoire arm-PCR. TCRdb re-analysed the multiplex PCR reads in MiXCR, keeping a single row per CDR3 protein. The sample records under 150,000 distinct CDR3 sequences, approximately 39% being singletons. The V end was cut by 1 base, the J end by 8 bases, with 9 bases between. The CDR3 covers 12 residues. Germline CDR1 reads DFQATT; CDR2 reads SNEGSKA (reference sequence). This chain connects TRBV20-1 to TRBJ2-1; possibly TRBD1 for D (6 bases). The receptor was derived from a human donor with low-grade glioma or glioblastoma, undergoing nonglioma brain surgery, or in good health (not recorded which). Sequenced material: glioma tissue, nonneoplastic brain tissue, or PBMCs (not recorded which). CDR3 amino acids: CSARGTVYEQFF. CDR3 DNA sequence: TGCAGTGCTAGAGGGACAGTATATGAGCAGTTCTTC.